This T cell receptor beta chain comes out of a study of T cell responses to AZD1222 COVID-19 vaccine. At the level of the study: Whether given at about 4 or about 12 weeks, second doses were pooled. Study-level results: Spike-spanning, vaccine-associated CD4 TCRs were dominant at 160-218 and 743-854. Nearly half of spike-specific TCRs reportedly go after variant regions that carry no mutations. Seropositive at baseline were only six AZD1222 recipients.

Note on this clone: Its cognate antigen is unknown.

Germline-derived CDR1 and CDR2 are SQVTM and ANQGSEA. The CDR3 is 14 amino acids. V trimming: 4 bases; J trimming: 7 bases; junction bases outside the gene matches: 10. This table comes from immunoSEQ multiplex PCR, and its TCRdb copy is limited to in-frame clones, with some not included. The top ten hold approximately 1.6% of the sample, which has about 170,000 clones, roughly nine tenths seen once. The TCR comes from an adult in good health. The chain employs TRBV29-1 and TRBJ1-2, with TRBD1 identical over 9 bases. The sample here was peripheral blood, taken on day 0 of AZD1222 vaccination. The CDR3 DNA reads as TGCAGCGTTGGACACCGGGACAGGGAACGTGGCTACACCTTC. Translation gives CSVGHRDRERGYTF. Supplemented by reference TRBV29-1 and TRBJ1-2, the full variable domain reads SAVISQKPSRDICQRGTSLTIQCQVDSQVTMMFWYRQQPGQSLTLIATANQGSEATYESGFVIDKFPISRPNLTFSTLTVSNMSPEDSSIYLCSVGHRDRERGYTFGSGTRLTVV.